This T cell receptor (beta chain) was sequenced for a study of CD8 T cells in ankylosing spondylitis. Many counts were recorded for this clonotype. Its antigen is unidentified. In TCRdb, the 5' RACE reads were re-called with MiXCR into one record per CDR3 protein. The sample includes under 400,000 distinct CDR3 sequences, approximately 10% of them seen just once. Whole-study results and caveats: Earlier authors reported some of these motif variants in reactive arthritis synovial fluid and blood. Within matched ankylosing spondylitis synovial fluid, disease-linked clones were reportedly significantly enriched. The authors found the disease-linked clones to be CD8+ and relatively rare in peripheral blood. Apparently characteristic of ankylosing spondylitis blood was a TCR beta motif (fewer than ten highly homologous variants).

Specimen: blood, either unsorted or a sorted T cell fraction (not recorded which). This receptor was taken from a female donor with ankylosing spondylitis or in good health (not recorded which).

The CDR3 is CAISESTGSETQYF. DNA of the CDR3: TGTGCCATCAGTGAGTCAACAGGGTCGGAGACCCAGTACTTC. The V gene is TRBV10-3, the J gene TRBJ2-5, with D possibly being TRBD1 (6 bases). The CDR3 has 14 residues. CDR1 is ENHRY and CDR2 is SYGVKD in the germline V gene. V was shortened by 0 bases and J by 5 bases, with 10 bases between the two germline ends.